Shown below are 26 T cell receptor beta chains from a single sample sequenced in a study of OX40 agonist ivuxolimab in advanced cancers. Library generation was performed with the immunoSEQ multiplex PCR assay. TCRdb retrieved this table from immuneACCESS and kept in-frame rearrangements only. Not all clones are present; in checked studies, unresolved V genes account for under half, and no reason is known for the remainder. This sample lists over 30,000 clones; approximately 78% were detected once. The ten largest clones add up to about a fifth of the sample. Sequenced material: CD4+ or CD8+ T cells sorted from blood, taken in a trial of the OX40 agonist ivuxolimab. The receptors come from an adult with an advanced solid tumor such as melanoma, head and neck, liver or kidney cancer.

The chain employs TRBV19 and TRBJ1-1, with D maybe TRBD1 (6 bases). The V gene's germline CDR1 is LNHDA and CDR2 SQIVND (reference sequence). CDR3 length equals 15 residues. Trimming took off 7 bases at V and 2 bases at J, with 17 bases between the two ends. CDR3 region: CASIGSGAGNTEAFF. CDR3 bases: TGTGCCAGTATAGGCTCGGGGGCGGGAAACACTGAAGCTTTCTTT.

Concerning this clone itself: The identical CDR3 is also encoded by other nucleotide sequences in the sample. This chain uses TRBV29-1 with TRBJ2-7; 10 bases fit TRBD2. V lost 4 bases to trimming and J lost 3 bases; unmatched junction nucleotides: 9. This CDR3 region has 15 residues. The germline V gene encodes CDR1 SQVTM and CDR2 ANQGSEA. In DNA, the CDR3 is TGCAGCGTTGGGGGCTTTAGCGGGGGGTTCTACGAGCAGTACTTC. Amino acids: CSVGGFSGGFYEQYF.

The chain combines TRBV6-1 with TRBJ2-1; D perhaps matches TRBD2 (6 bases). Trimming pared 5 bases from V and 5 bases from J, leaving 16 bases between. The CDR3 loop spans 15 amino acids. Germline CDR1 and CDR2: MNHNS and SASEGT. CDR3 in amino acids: CASSRGEAGNNEQFF. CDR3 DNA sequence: TGTGCCAGCAGTCGGGGCGAGGCGGGGAACAATGAGCAGTTCTTC.

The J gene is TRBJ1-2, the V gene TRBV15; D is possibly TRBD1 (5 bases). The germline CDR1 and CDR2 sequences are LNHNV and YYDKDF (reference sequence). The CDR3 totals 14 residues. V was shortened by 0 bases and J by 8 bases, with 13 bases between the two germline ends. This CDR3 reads CATSRDFPGFGYTF. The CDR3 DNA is TGTGCCACCAGCAGAGATTTCCCAGGGTTCGGCTACACCTTC.

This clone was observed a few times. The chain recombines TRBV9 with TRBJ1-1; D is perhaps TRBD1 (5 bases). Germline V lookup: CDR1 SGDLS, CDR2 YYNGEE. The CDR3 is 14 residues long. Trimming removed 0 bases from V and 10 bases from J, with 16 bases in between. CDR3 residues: CASSVARAGSTAFF. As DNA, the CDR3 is TGTGCCAGCAGCGTAGCTAGGGCAGGGTCTACAGCTTTCTTT.

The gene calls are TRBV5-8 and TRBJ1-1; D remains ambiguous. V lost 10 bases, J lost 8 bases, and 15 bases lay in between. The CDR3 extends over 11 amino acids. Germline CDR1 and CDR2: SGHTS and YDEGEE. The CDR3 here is CASRLVREAFF. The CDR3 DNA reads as TGTGCCTCCCGGTTGGTGAGAGAAGCTTTCTTT.

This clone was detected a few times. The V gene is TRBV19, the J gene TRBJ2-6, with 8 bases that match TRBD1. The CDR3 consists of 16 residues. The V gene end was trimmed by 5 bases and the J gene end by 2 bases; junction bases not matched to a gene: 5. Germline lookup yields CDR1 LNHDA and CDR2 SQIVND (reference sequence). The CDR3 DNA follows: TGTGCCAGTAGTGTCCGACAGGGGACTGGGGCCAACGTCCTGACTTTC. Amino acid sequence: CASSVRQGTGANVLTF.

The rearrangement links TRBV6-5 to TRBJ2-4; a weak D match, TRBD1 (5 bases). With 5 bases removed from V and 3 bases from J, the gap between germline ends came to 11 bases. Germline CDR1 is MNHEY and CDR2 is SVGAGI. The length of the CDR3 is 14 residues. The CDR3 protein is CASSPGWVKNIQYF. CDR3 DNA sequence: TGTGCCAGCAGTCCAGGGTGGGTCAAAAACATTCAGTACTTC.

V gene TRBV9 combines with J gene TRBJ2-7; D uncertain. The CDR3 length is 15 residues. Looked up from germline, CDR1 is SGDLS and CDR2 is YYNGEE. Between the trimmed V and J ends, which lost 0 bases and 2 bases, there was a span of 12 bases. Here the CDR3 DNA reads TGTGCCAGCAGCGTAGGGGTTGAAACGACCTACGAGCAGTACTTC. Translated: CASSVGVETTYEQYF.

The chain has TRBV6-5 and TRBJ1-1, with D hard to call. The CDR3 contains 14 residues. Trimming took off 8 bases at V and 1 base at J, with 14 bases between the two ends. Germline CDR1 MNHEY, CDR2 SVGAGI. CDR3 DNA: TGTGCCAGCTCACCACTGGTTGGGAACACTGAAGCTTTCTTT. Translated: CASSPLVGNTEAFF.

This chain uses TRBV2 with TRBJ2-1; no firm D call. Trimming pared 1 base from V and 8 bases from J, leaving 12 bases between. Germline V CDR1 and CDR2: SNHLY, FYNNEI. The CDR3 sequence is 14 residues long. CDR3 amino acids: CASSEGLRSYEQFF. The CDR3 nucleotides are TGTGCCAGCAGTGAAGGGCTACGGTCCTATGAGCAGTTCTTC.

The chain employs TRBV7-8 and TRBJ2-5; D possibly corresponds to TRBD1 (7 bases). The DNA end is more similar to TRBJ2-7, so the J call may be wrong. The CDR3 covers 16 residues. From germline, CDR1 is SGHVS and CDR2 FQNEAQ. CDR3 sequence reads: CASSLSRGTEPYEQYF. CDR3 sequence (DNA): TGTGCCAGCAGCTTATCCCGGGGGACAGAACCTTACGAGCAGTACTTC.

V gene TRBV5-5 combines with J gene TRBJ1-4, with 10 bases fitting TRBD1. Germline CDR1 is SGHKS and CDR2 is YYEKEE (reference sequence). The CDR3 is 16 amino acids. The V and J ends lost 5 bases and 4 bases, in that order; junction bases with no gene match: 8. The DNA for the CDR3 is TGTGCCAGCAGTCAGAGGGACAGGGGACTTAATGAAAAACTGTTTTTT. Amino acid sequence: CASSQRDRGLNEKLFF. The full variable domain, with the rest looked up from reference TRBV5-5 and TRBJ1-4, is DAGVTQSPTHLIKTRGQQVTLRCSPISGHKSVSWYQQVLGQGPQFIFQYYEKEERGRGNFPDRFSARQFPNYSSELNVNALLLGDSALYLCASSQRDRGLNEKLFFGSGTQLSVL.

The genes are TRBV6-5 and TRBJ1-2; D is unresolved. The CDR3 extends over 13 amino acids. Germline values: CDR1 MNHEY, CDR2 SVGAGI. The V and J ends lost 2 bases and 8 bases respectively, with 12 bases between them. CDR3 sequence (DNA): TGTGCCAGCAGTTACCTCCCCCGGGAGGGCTACACCTTC. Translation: CASSYLPREGYTF.

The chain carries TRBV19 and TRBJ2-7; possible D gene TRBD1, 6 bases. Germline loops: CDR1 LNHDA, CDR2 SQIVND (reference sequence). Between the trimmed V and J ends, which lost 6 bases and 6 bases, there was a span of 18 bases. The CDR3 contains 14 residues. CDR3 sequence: CASSNGAGAAEQYF. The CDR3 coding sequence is TGTGCCAGTAGCAATGGAGCAGGGGCGGCCGAGCAGTACTTC.

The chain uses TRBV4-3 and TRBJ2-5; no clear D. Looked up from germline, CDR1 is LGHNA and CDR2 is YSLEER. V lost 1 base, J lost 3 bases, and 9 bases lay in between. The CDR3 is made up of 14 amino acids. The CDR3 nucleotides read TGCGCCAGCAGCCAAGTGGCCAATAAAGAGACCCAGTACTTC. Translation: CASSQVANKETQYF.

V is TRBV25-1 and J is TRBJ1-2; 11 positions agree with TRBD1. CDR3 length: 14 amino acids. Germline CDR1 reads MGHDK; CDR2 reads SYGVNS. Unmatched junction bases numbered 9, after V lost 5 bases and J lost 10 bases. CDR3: CASSTPGQGAVYTF. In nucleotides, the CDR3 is TGTGCCAGCAGTACCCCTGGACAGGGGGCGGTCTACACCTTC.

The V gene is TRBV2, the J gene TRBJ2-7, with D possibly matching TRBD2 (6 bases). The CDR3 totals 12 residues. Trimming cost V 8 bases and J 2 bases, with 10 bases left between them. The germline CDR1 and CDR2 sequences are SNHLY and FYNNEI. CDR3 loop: CASWDLPYEQYF. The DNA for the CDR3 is TGTGCCAGCTGGGACTTACCCTACGAGCAGTACTTC.

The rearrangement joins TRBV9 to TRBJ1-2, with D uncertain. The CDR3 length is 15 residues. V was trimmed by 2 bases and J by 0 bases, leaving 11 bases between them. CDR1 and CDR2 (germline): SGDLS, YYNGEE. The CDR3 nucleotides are TGTGCCAGCAGCGTTTCGGTTGTCGCTAACTATGGCTACACCTTC. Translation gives CASSVSVVANYGYTF.

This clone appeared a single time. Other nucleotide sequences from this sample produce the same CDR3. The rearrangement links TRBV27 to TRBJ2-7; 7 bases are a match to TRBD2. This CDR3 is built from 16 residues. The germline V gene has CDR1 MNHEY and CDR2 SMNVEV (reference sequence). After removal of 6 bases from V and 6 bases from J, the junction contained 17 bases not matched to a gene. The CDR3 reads CASSSPPGGTCIEQYF. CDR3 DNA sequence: TGTGCCAGCAGCTCCCCCCCCGGGGGGACCTGCATCGAGCAGTACTTC.

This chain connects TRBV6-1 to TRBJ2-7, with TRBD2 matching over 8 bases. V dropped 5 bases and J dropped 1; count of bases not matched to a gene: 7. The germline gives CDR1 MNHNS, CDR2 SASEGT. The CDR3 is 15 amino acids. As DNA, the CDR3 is TGTGCCAGCAGTACTTTCGGGACTAGTTCCTACGAGCAGTACTTC. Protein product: CASSTFGTSSYEQYF.

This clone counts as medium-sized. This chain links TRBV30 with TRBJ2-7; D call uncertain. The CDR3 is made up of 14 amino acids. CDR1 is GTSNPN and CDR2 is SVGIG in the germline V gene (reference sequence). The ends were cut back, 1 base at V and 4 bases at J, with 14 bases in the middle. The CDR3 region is CAWSGRRPYYEQYF. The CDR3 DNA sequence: TGTGCCTGGAGTGGCCGACGCCCTTATTACGAGCAGTACTTC.

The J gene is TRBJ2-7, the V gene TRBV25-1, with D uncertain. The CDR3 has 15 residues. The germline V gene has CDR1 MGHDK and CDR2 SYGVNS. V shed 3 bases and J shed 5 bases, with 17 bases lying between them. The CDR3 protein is CASSDSRTPADEQYF. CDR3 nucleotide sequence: TGTGCCAGCAGTGATTCGAGGACCCCGGCCGACGAGCAGTACTTC.

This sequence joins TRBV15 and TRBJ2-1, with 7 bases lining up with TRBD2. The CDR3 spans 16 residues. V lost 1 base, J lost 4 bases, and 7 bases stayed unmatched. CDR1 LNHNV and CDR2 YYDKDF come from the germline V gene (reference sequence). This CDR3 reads CATSRAGTNTYNEQFF. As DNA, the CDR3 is TGTGCCACCAGCAGAGCCGGGACTAACACATACAATGAGCAGTTCTTC.

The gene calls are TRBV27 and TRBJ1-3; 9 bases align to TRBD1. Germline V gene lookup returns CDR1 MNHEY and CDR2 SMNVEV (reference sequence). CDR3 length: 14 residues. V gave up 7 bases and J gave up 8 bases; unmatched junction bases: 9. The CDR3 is CASKVQGASDTIYF. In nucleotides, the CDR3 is TGTGCCAGCAAGGTACAGGGGGCATCGGACACCATATATTTT.

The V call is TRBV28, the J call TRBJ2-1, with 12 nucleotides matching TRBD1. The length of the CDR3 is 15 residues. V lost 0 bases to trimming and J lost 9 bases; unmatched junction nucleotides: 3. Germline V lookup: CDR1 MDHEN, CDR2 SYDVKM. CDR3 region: CASSLWGTGGREQFF. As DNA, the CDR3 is TGTGCCAGCAGTTTATGGGGGACAGGGGGCCGTGAGCAGTTCTTC. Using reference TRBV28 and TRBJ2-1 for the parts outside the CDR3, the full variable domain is DVKVTQSSRYLVKRTGEKVFLECVQDMDHENMFWYRQDPGLGLRLIYFSYDVKMKEKGDIPEGYSVSREKKERFSLILESASTNQTSMYLCASSLWGTGGREQFFGPGTRLTVL.